Below, one T cell receptor beta chain is given with its context. Its specificity is unknown. PCR involved 60 Vbeta and 13 Jbeta primers. Some clones are missing from TCRdb's copy, which holds only in-frame ones; the method was immunoSEQ multiplex PCR. The sample includes around 210,000 clones. Germline CDR1 is SNHLY and CDR2 is FYNNEI. V gave up 11 bases and J gave up 9 bases, with 16 bases separating them. The CDR3 is 11 amino acids. The data are from a study of cytomegalovirus exposure and HLA in healthy donors. General observations from the study: When presence/absence was analysed, sequencing depth was taken to be roughly uniform across donors.

This sequence was found in a woman in her 30s in good health and CMV-seropositive. The sample was PBMCs. This chain connects TRBV2 to TRBJ2-5; D uncertain. The CDR3 is CAQSVFEAQYF. The CDR3 region has the DNA TGTGCCCAAAGTGTGTTTGAGGCCCAGTACTTC. Full variable domain (outside the CDR3, taken from reference TRBV2 and TRBJ2-5): EPEVTQTPSHQVTQMGQEVILRCVPISNHLYFYWYRQILGQKVEFLVSFYNNEISEKSEIFDDQFSVERPDGSNFTLKIRSTKLEDSAMYFCAQSVFEAQYFGPGTRLLVL.